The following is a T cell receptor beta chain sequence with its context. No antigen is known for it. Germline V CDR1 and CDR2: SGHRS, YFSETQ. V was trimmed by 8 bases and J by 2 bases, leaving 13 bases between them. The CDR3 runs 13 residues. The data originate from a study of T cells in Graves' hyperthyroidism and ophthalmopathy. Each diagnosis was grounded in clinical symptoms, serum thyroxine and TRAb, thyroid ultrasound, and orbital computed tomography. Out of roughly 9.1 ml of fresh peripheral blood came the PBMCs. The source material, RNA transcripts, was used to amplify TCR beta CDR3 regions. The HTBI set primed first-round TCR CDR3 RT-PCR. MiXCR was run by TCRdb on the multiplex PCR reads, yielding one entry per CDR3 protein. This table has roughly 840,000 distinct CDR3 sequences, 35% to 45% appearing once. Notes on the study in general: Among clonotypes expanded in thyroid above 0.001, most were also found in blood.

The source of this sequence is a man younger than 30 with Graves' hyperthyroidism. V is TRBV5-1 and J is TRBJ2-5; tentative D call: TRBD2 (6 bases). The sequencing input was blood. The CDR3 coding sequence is TGCGCCAGTTCCTCTAGCGAACAAGAGACCCAGTACTTC. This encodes CASSSSEQETQYF.